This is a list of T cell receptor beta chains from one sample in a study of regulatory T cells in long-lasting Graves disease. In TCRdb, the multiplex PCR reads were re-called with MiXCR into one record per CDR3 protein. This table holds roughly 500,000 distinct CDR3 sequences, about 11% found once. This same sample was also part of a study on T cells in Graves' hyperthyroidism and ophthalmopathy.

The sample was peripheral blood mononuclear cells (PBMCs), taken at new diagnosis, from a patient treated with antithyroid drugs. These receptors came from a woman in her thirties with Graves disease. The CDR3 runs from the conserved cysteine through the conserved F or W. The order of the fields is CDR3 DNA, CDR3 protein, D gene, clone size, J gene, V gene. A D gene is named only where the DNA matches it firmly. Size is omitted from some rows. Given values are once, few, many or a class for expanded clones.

TGTGCCTCAAAACGGGGACTGTACTATGGCTACACCTTC | CASKRGLYYGYTF | - | many | TRBJ1-2 | TRBV30
TGTGCCAGCAGCCAAATAGCGGGAAGGCTCGGTACGCAGTATTTT | CASSQIAGRLGTQYF | TRBD2 | - | TRBJ2-3 | TRBV3-1
TGTGCCACCAGCAGAGGGGAGGGCGCAGATACGCAGTATTTT | CATSRGEGADTQYF | TRBD2 | many | TRBJ2-3 | TRBV15
TGTGCCAGCGCCCAAGTGGGTCCCCTATATTCACCCCTCCACTTT | CASAQVGPLYSPLHF | - | many | TRBJ1-6 | TRBV27
TGTGCCAGCAGCTTAGTGCCGAGCGAGCCCGAGCAGTACTTC | CASSLVPSEPEQYF | - | many | TRBJ2-7 | TRBV11-2
TGTGCCAGCAGCTTAGAAGTCGGCGGGCGGGGGGATACGCAGTATTTT | CASSLEVGGRGDTQYF | TRBD2 | many | TRBJ2-3 | TRBV11-3
TGTGCCAGCTCACCAGCATCCGGGGGTCGATACAATGAGCAGTTCTTC | CASSPASGGRYNEQFF | - | few | TRBJ2-1 | TRBV18
TGTGCCAGCAGCTTAAATGGAGTAGGGCTAGCGGGAGATGAGCAGTTCTTC | CASSLNGVGLAGDEQFF | TRBD2 | few | TRBJ2-1 | TRBV7-3
TGTGCCAGCAGCTTAGGGCTAGGGGATGAGCAGTTCTTC | CASSLGLGDEQFF | - | - | TRBJ2-1 | TRBV7-2
TGCAGTGCTAGAAGCGAGGGGGCACCCGCGACCCAGTACTTC | CSARSEGAPATQYF | TRBD1 | many | TRBJ2-5 | TRBV20-1
TGTGCCAGCAGAGGGAGCAAGGGGGGACTAGCGGGAGGAGATACGCAGTATTTT | CASRGSKGGLAGGDTQYF | TRBD2 | - | TRBJ2-3 | TRBV6-1
TGTGCCAGTAGTATTGGGTTCGAAGCTTTCTTT | CASSIGFEAFF | - | many | TRBJ1-1 | TRBV19
TGTGCCAGTTCTGAGCTAGCGGGACCGATCGGGGAGCTGTTTTTT | CASSELAGPIGELFF | TRBD2 | many | TRBJ2-2 | TRBV19
TGTGCCAGCAGCTTTTCCGGGACAGTCTACAATGAGCAGTTCTTC | CASSFSGTVYNEQFF | TRBD1 | - | TRBJ2-1 | TRBV7-8
TGCAGTGCTAGACAGGGGGCTAGCTATGGCTACACCTTC | CSARQGASYGYTF | TRBD1 | few | TRBJ1-2 | TRBV20-1
TGCAGTGCTAGAACAGCGGGAGTGGTAGATACGCAGTATTTT | CSARTAGVVDTQYF | TRBD2 | many | TRBJ2-3 | TRBV20-1
TGTGCCAGCTCACCAGAGACTAGCGGGAGCCGTGAGACCCAGTACTTC | CASSPETSGSRETQYF | TRBD2 | many | TRBJ2-5 | TRBV18
TGTGCCAGTAGTATCGCGGACTTCAGCTCCTACAATGAGCAGTTCTTC | CASSIADFSSYNEQFF | - | few | TRBJ2-1 | TRBV19
TGTGCCAGCAAGATCGGGGGGTACCAAGAGACCCAGTACTTC | CASKIGGYQETQYF | TRBD2 | many | TRBJ2-5 | TRBV6-1
TGTGCTAGTGGTTTGCCCTCGAGTCCTCTCCAAGATAGCAATCAGCCCCAGCATTTT | CASGLPSSPLQDSNQPQHF | - | many | TRBJ1-5 | TRBV12-5
TGCGCCAGCAGCTCTGGATTAGCGGGAGGATGGGATGAGCAGTTCTTC | CASSSGLAGGWDEQFF | TRBD2 | - | TRBJ2-1 | TRBV5-1
TGTGCCAGCAGGCCACTAGCGGGATTTGAGCAGTTCTTC | CASRPLAGFEQFF | TRBD2 | few | TRBJ2-1 | TRBV7-2